This T cell receptor beta chain was captured in a study of regulatory T cells. Study-wide results and caveats: Shannon entropy was nonsignificantly lower in patient CD8+ T cells than control CD8+ cells. Regulatory T cells showed the strongest V-J pair restriction and V/J gene skewing among patient repertoires.

Every patient with CD3G deficiency had evidence of autoimmunity. The primer mix had 52 TRBV and 13 TRBJ primers. The assay was immunoSEQ multiplex PCR, and TCRdb's table has in-frame clones only and misses some. The sample includes approximately 20,000 clones, roughly 93% of them seen just once. As to this clone: What it binds is unknown.

This CDR3 region has 17 residues. V lost 1 base, J lost 2 bases, and 5 bases stayed unmatched. CDR1 is SGHAT, CDR2 FQNNGV, per germline. The clonotype originates from a child aged 2 to 10 with CD3G deficiency. The material sequenced was CD8+ T cells sorted from blood. The chain recombines TRBV11-2 with TRBJ2-3, with 11 nucleotides matching TRBD2. This CDR3 reads CASSLGFSGRATDTQYF. CDR3 DNA: TGTGCCAGCAGCTTAGGATTTAGCGGGAGGGCCACAGATACGCAGTATTTT.